This is a list of T cell receptor beta chains from one sample in a study of technical replicates of blood from a handful of donors. Data came from immunoSEQ multiplex PCR; TCRdb stores just in-frame clones and leaves some out. Of 58,000 or so clones in the sample, 86% were seen once. The material sequenced was PBMCs. These receptors were taken from a human donor in good health. Some clones in this sample may be carry-over from other donors' samples. The CDR3 runs from the conserved cysteine through the conserved F or W. A D gene is named only where the DNA matches it firmly. A clone size is listed for some rows: how often the clone was seen (once, few, many), or a class if it is expanded.

>-|TRBJ2-4|TRBV6-5|-
CASSYSYQGTKNIQYF
TGTGCCAGCAGTTACTCATATCAGGGGACCAAAAACATTCAGTACTTC
>-|TRBJ2-1|TRBV9|once
CASSLRGSGDNGQFF
TGTGCCAGCAGCCTTCGGGGATCTGGGGACAATGGGCAGTTCTTC
>-|TRBJ1-1|TRBV2|-
CASRKDPGGTEAFF
TGTGCCAGCAGGAAGGACCCCGGAGGCACTGAAGCTTTCTTT
>TRBD2|TRBJ2-7|TRBV7-2|-
CASSFWTSGGGRGYF
TGTGCCAGCAGCTTCTGGACTAGCGGGGGAGGTAGAGGGTACTTC
>TRBD1|TRBJ2-6|TRBV7-2|-
CASSSGQGGSGANVLTF
TGTGCCAGCAGCTCAGGACAGGGGGGCTCTGGGGCCAACGTCCTGACTTTC
>TRBD1|TRBJ1-2|TRBV5-1|once
CASSSTGLGYGYTF
TGCGCCAGCAGCTCGACAGGGTTGGGCTATGGCTACACCTTC
>TRBD1|TRBJ1-1|TRBV2|-
CANIYGTGDTEAFF
TGTGCCAACATCTACGGGACAGGGGATACTGAAGCTTTCTTT
>TRBD1|TRBJ2-3|TRBV6-5|-
CASATGAFTDTQYF
TGTGCCAGCGCGACAGGGGCATTCACAGATACGCAGTATTTT
>TRBD2|TRBJ2-2|TRBV29-1|once
CSGTSGVGELFF
TGCAGCGGCACTAGCGGGGTAGGGGAGCTGTTTTTT
>-|TRBJ2-3|TRBV6-4|many
CASSDSKGADTQYF
TGTGCCAGCAGTGACTCCAAGGGGGCAGATACGCAGTATTTT
>-|TRBJ2-7|TRBV4-3|once
CASSQMVGGNYEQYF
TGCGCCAGCAGCCAGATGGTCGGCGGAAACTACGAGCAGTACTTC
>TRBD2|TRBJ2-1|TRBV29-1|-
CSVGVSGGIPYNEQFF
TGCAGCGTTGGCGTCTCGGGGGGGATCCCATACAATGAGCAGTTCTTC
>-|TRBJ1-2|TRBV9|-
CASSLDLGAGYGYTF
TGTGCCAGCAGCCTGGACTTGGGGGCTGGCTATGGCTACACCTTC
>-|TRBJ2-2|TRBV4-1|-
CASSQGARNTGELFF
TGCGCCAGCAGCCAAGGAGCGCGGAACACCGGGGAGCTGTTTTTT
>-|TRBJ2-7|TRBV6-5|-
CASSYSRGDEQYF
TGTGCCAGCAGTTACAGTCGAGGCGACGAGCAGTACTTC
>-|TRBJ2-7|TRBV11-2|-
CASSPGTHPGEQYF
TGTGCCAGCAGCCCCGGGACTCACCCGGGAGAGCAGTACTTC
>-|TRBJ2-1|TRBV5-1|-
CASSFGGNGAEQFF
TGCGCCAGCAGCTTCGGGGGAAATGGCGCTGAGCAGTTCTTC
>-|TRBJ2-2|TRBV7-9|once
CASSEQETTGELFF
TGTGCCAGCAGCGAACAGGAAACCACCGGGGAGCTGTTTTTT
>-|TRBJ2-2|TRBV6-5|-
CASSWGRINTGELFF
TGTGCCAGCAGTTGGGGCAGGATAAACACCGGGGAGCTGTTTTTT
>TRBD1|TRBJ1-1|TRBV7-3|-
CASSPQGEGTEAFF
TGTGCCAGCAGCCCACAGGGGGAGGGCACTGAAGCTTTCTTT